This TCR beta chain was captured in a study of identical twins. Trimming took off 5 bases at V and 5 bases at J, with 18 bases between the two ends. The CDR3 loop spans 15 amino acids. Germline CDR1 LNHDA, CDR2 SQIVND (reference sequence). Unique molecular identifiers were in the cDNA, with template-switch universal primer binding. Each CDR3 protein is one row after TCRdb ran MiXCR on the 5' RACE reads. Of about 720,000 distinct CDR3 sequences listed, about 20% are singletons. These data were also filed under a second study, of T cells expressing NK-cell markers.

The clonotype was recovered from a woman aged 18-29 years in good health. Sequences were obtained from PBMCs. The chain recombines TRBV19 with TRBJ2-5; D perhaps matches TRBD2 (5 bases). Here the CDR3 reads CASSLSGNFGETQYF. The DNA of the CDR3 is TGTGCCAGTAGTCTATCGGGGAATTTCGGCGAGACCCAGTACTTC.